The clone carrying this T cell receptor (beta chain) was counted at least ten times. With no exceptions, donors were healthy Caucasians. Germline V lookup: CDR1 DFQATT, CDR2 SNEGSKA (reference sequence). CDR3 length equals 14 residues. V was trimmed by 5 bases and J by 1 base, leaving 15 bases between them. This sample is drawn from a study of identical twins. TCRdb re-called the 5' RACE reads through MiXCR, storing one row per CDR3 protein. The sample includes some 690,000 distinct CDR3 sequences, approximately 21% of them seen just once. These data also featured in a second study, about T cells expressing NK-cell markers. As reported in that work: Topping the CD3+CD56-NKG2C+ fraction as well were these clonotypes, in a few donors.

The sequence was obtained from a woman aged 18-30 years in good health. The chain uses TRBV20-1 and TRBJ2-7; TRBD2 is a possible D gene (7 bases). Source material: PBMCs. The CDR3 nucleotides read TGCAGTGCTCTTCGGCGGGGGCCTTCCTACGAGCAGTACTTC. It codes for CSALRRGPSYEQYF.